The 15 T cell receptor beta chains below come from one sample, sequenced in a study of shared clonotypes between healthy human individuals. Assay used: immunoSEQ multiplex PCR; TCRdb lists only in-frame clones, some missing. The sample lists hundreds of thousands of clones, roughly nine tenths occurring once. CD8 cells regarded as naive lacked CD45RO, were positively chosen for CCR7, and omitted terminally differentiated effector memory CD45RA+ cells. The specimen was naive CD8+ T cells sorted from blood. The receptor source for this set is a man aged 25 to 40 in good health.

The CDR3 nucleotides are TGTGCCAGCAGCTCCCCCCAACTAGCGGCCAAAAACATTCAGTACTTC. Protein: CASSSPQLAAKNIQYF. This sequence joins TRBV7-9 and TRBJ2-4, with TRBD2 identical over 7 bases. V lost 4 bases to trimming and J lost 1 base; unmatched junction nucleotides: 7. The CDR3 sequence is 16 residues long. In germline, CDR1 is SEHNR, CDR2 FQNEAQ (reference sequence).

The chain employs TRBV5-4 and TRBJ2-1; 7 nucleotides match TRBD2. Germline CDR1 SGHNT, CDR2 YYREEE (reference sequence). This CDR3 has 18 residues. The J segment lost 10 bases and the V segment lost 4 bases, leaving 23 bases of the junction unmatched. CDR3 region: CASSPTGLPTPLGTEQFF. In DNA form, the CDR3 reads TGTGCCAGCAGCCCAACGGGACTACCAACACCCCTGGGTACAGAGCAGTTCTTC.

The chain carries TRBV7-9 and TRBJ2-1; a possible D gene is TRBD2 (6 bases). V lost 4 bases and J 6 bases, leaving 10 bases between the germline ends. The CDR3 consists of 13 residues. In germline, CDR1 is SEHNR, CDR2 FQNEAQ (reference sequence). The CDR3 DNA is TGTGCCAGCAGCTACCCGGGAGTCAATGAGCAGTTCTTC. Protein: CASSYPGVNEQFF.

V and J are TRBV6-5 and TRBJ1-2; TRBD1 might be the D (6 bases). The CDR3 is 15 residues long. Germline CDR1 MNHEY, CDR2 SVGAGI. Trimming shortened V by 6 bases and J by 2 bases, and 16 bases separated the two germline ends. CDR3 residues: CASRSGTSPNYGYTF. The CDR3 bases are TGTGCCAGCAGGTCCGGGACATCCCCGAACTATGGCTACACCTTC.

Of note for this clone: A far larger clone is only one base removed, so a read error is likely. This specimen includes other DNA sequences encoding the same CDR3. The rearrangement links TRBV27 to TRBJ2-5, with D uncertain. Per the germline V gene, CDR1 is MNHEY and CDR2 is SMNVEV (reference sequence). This CDR3 is 13 amino acids long. The CDR3: CASSFGEQETQYF. CDR3 DNA: TGTGCTAGCAGTTTTGGGGAACAAGAGACCCAGTACTTC.

CDR3 nucleotide sequence: TGTGCCAGTAAACTTATGGTTGGCTACAATGAGCAGTTCTTC. This gives the protein CASKLMVGYNEQFF. The chain links TRBV19 to TRBJ2-1, with D unclear. V gave up 7 bases and J gave up 3 bases, with 13 bases separating them. The CDR3 totals 14 residues. Germline V gene data show CDR1 as LNHDA and CDR2 as SQIVND (reference sequence).

The chain has TRBV7-9 and TRBJ1-2; perhaps TRBD1 as D (6 bases). Germline V gene data show CDR1 as SEHNR and CDR2 as FQNEAQ (reference sequence). V was pared by 8 bases and J by 5 bases, with 15 bases between. The CDR3 runs to 13 residues. The CDR3 sequence: CASEDSGVYGYTF. In DNA, the CDR3 is TGTGCCAGCGAGGACAGCGGAGTTTATGGCTACACCTTC.

This chain joins TRBV19 and TRBJ2-1, with 11 bases aligning to TRBD2. The CDR3 extends over 15 amino acids. V trimming: 5 bases; J trimming: 6 bases; junction bases outside the gene matches: 6. The germline V gene encodes CDR1 LNHDA and CDR2 SQIVND (reference sequence). The CDR3: CASSAVAGGTNEQFF. CDR3 nucleotides: TGTGCCAGTAGTGCCGTAGCGGGAGGGACCAATGAGCAGTTCTTC.

V and J are TRBV27 and TRBJ2-1, with a possible D match to TRBD1 (6 bases). The length of the CDR3 is 13 residues. From germline, CDR1 is MNHEY and CDR2 SMNVEV (reference sequence). V was trimmed by 6 bases and J by 5 bases, leaving 11 bases between them. This CDR3 is CASRGTFDNEQFF. As DNA, the CDR3 is TGTGCCAGCAGGGGGACATTTGACAATGAGCAGTTCTTC.

This sequence joins TRBV2 and TRBJ1-1; D is uncertain. V was cut by 6 bases and J by 1 base, with 9 bases left in between. Germline assignment: CDR1 SNHLY and CDR2 FYNNEI. CDR3 length: 13 amino acids. CDR3 amino acids: CASRGLGNTEAFF. CDR3 coding DNA: TGTGCCAGCAGGGGCCTCGGGAACACTGAAGCTTTCTTT.

V is TRBV7-9 and J is TRBJ2-1; D is ambiguous. V lost 5 bases, J lost 15 bases, and 17 bases lay in between. The CDR3 consists of 12 residues. CDR1 and CDR2 (germline): SEHNR, FQNEAQ (reference sequence). CDR3: CASSDIQQNGFF. The CDR3 DNA reads TGTGCCAGCAGCGACATCCAACAAAATGGGTTCTTC. The variable domain in full, with the rest retrieved from reference TRBV7-9 and TRBJ2-1, is DTGVSQNPRHKITKRGQNVTFRCDPISEHNRLYWYRQTLGQGPEFLTYFQNEAQLEKSRLLSDRFSAERPKGSFSTLEIQRTEQGDSAMYLCASSDIQQNGFFGPGTRLTVL.

The J gene is TRBJ2-7, the V gene TRBV29-1, with unresolved D. This CDR3 is 13 amino acids long. Per germline, CDR1 SQVTM and CDR2 ANQGSEA. Trimming shortened V by 2 bases and J by 11 bases, and 19 bases separated the two germline ends. In nucleotides, the CDR3 is TGCAGCGTTGAATCGCGGCTAGACCACGCGGAGTACTTC. Protein product: CSVESRLDHAEYF.

The count of this clone is one. The chain carries TRBV2 and TRBJ2-7; 7 nucleotides align to TRBD1. The junction had 10 bases not matched to a gene; V was cut back by 7 bases and J by 4 bases. Germline V gives CDR1 SNHLY, CDR2 FYNNEI. This CDR3 has 14 residues. CDR3 amino acids: CASIPGTDAYEQYF. The DNA of the CDR3 is TGTGCCAGCATTCCCGGGACAGACGCTTACGAGCAGTACTTC.

CDR3 residues: CASGLAGEETQYF. For the CDR3, the DNA is TGTGCCAGCGGACTAGCGGGGGAAGAGACCCAGTACTTC. This chain connects TRBV13 to TRBJ2-5, with 13 nucleotides matching TRBD2. Germline CDR1 PRHDT, CDR2 FYEKMQ (reference sequence). This CDR3 has 13 residues. V was pared by 8 bases and J by 3 bases, with 0 bases of the junction left unmatched.

This rearrangement joins TRBV6-1 to TRBJ2-1; the D is unclear. The CDR3 is made up of 12 amino acids. Germline CDR1 is MNHNS and CDR2 is SASEGT. The ends were cut back, 6 bases at V and 4 bases at J, with 7 bases in the middle. CDR3 nucleotides: TGTGCCAGCAGACAGAATTACAATGAGCAGTTCTTC. This gives the protein CASRQNYNEQFF.